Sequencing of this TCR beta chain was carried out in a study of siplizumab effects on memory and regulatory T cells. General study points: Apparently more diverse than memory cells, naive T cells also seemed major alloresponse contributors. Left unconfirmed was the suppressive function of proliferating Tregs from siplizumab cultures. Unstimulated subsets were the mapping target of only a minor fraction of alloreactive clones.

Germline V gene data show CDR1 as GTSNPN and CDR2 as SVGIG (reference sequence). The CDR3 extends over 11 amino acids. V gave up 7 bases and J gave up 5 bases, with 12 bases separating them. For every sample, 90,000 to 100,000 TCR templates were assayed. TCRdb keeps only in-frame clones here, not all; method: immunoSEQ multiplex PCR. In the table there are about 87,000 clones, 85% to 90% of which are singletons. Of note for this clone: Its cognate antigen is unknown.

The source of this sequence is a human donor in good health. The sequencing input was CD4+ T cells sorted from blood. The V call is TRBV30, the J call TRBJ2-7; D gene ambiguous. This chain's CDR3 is CAFRAFHEQYF. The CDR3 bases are TGTGCCTTCCGGGCCTTCCACGAGCAGTACTTC.